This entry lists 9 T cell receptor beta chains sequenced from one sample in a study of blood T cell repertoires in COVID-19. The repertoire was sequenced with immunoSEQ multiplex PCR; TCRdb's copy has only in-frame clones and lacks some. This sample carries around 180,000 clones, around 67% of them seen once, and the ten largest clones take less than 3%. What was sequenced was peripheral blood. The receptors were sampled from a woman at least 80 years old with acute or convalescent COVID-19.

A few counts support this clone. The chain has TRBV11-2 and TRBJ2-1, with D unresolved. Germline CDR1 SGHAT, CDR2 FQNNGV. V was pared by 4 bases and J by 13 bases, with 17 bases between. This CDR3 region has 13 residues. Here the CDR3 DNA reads TGTGCCAGCAGCTCAGACGGTCCCGGGTCCCAGTTCTTC. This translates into CASSSDGPGSQFF.

The CDR3 reads CASSFAGGFSNEQFF. CDR3 coding DNA: TGTGCCAGCAGCTTCGCGGGAGGGTTTTCCAATGAGCAGTTCTTC. This chain uses TRBV11-3 with TRBJ2-1; the match to TRBD2 covers 9 bases. Trimming removed 3 bases from V and 6 bases from J; junction bases left unmatched: 6. Germline CDR1 and CDR2: SGHNT and YENEEA. The CDR3 is made up of 15 amino acids.

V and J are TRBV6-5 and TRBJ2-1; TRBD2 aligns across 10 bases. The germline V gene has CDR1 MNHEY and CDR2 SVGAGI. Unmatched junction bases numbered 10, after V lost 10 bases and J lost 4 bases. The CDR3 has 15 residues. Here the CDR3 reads CATCPRTSGYNEQFF. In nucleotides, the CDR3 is TGTGCCACCTGCCCCAGGACTAGCGGATACAATGAGCAGTTCTTC.

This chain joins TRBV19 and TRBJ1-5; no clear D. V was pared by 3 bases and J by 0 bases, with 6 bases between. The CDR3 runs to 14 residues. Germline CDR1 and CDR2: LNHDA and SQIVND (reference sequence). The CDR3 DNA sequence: TGTGCCAGTAGTATTCAGGATAGCAATCAGCCCCAGCATTTT. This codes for CASSIQDSNQPQHF.

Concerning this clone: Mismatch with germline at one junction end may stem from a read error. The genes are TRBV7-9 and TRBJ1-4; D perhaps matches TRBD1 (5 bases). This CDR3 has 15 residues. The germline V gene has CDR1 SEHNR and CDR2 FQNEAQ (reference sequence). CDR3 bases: TGTGCCAGCAGCGGGGGGAGATCTCGGAGTGAAGAACTGTTTTTT. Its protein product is CASSGGRSRSEELFF.

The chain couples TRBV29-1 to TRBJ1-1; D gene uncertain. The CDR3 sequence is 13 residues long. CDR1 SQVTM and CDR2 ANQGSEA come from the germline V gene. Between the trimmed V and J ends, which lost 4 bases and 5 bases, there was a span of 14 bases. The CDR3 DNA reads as TGCAGCGTTGGGCAATCCCCGGGGACTGAAGCTTTCTTT. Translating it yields CSVGQSPGTEAFF.

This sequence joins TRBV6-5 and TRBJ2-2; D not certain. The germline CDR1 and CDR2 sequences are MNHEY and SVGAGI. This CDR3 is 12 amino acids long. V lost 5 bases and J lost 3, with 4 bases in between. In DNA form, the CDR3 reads TGTGCCAGCAGTCATTACACCGGGGAGCTGTTTTTT. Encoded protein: CASSHYTGELFF.

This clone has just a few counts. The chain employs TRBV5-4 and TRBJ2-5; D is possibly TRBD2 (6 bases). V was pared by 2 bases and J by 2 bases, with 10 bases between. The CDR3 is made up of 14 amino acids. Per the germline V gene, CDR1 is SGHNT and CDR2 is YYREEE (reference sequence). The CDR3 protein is CASSLGGKQETQYF. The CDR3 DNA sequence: TGTGCCAGCAGCTTAGGCGGGAAACAAGAGACCCAGTACTTC.

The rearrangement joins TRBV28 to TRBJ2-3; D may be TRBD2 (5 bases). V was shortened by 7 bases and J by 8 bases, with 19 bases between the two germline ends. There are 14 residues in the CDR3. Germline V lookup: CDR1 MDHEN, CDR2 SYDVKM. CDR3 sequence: CASTMASSLGTQYF. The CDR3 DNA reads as TGTGCCAGCACCATGGCCTCGTCACTAGGTACGCAGTATTTT.